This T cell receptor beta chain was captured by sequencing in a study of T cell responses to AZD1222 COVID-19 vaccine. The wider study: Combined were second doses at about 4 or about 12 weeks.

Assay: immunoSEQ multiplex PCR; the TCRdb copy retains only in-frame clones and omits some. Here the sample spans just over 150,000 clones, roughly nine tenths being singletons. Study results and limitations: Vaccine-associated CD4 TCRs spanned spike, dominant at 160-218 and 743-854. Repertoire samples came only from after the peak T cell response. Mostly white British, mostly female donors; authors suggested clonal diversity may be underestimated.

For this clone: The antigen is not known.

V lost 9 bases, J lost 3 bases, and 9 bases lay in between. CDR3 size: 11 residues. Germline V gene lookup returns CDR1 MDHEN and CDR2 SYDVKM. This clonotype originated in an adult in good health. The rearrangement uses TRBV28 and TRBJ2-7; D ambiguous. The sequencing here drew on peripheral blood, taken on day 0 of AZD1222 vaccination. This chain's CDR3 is CASTTGYEQYF. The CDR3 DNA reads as TGTGCCAGTACAACGGGCTACGAGCAGTACTTC.